The 4 T cell receptor beta chains below were found in one sample sequenced in a study of cytomegalovirus exposure and HLA in healthy donors. The primer mix had 60 Vbeta and 13 Jbeta primers. The data were produced by immunoSEQ multiplex PCR, yet TCRdb's version contains in-frame clones alone and is incomplete. This table holds approximately 210,000 clones, about 81% found once. The sample comprised PBMCs. These receptors came from a man aged 35 to 55 in good health and CMV-seropositive.

This clone has just a few counts. The chain carries TRBV11-3 and TRBJ2-7; D is ambiguous. There are 13 residues in the CDR3. In germline, CDR1 is SGHNT, CDR2 YENEEA. V was pared by 5 bases and J by 0 bases, with 8 bases between. CDR3 region: CASSISSSYEQYF. DNA for the CDR3: TGTGCCAGCAGCATCTCTTCCTCCTACGAGCAGTACTTC.

The J gene is TRBJ1-2, the V gene TRBV14; D not resolved. Germline V gene data show CDR1 as SGHDN and CDR2 as FVKESK. Trimming pared 3 bases from V and 3 bases from J, leaving 8 bases between. The CDR3 length is 13 residues. CDR3 in DNA: TGTGCCAGCAGCCAGATTCGGGACTATGGCTACACCTTC. Protein product: CASSQIRDYGYTF.

The rearrangement links TRBV7-9 to TRBJ1-1; D call uncertain. The CDR3 totals 15 residues. Looked up from germline, CDR1 is SEHNR and CDR2 is FQNEAQ (reference sequence). Trimming removed 1 base at V and 1 base at J, with 10 bases between. CDR3: CASSLGSVTNTEAFF. In DNA, the CDR3 is TGTGCCAGCAGCTTAGGGTCGGTCACGAACACTGAAGCTTTCTTT.

This clone has only a few counts. The rearrangement links TRBV5-4 to TRBJ2-1, with D perhaps matching TRBD2 (6 bases). The CDR3 has 15 residues. V dropped 4 bases and J dropped 5 bases, with 16 bases sitting between them. CDR1 is SGHNT, CDR2 YYREEE, per germline (reference sequence). CDR3 amino acids: CASSPAGGNNNEQFF. CDR3 nucleotides: TGTGCCAGCAGCCCGGCGGGCGGGAACAACAATGAGCAGTTCTTC.